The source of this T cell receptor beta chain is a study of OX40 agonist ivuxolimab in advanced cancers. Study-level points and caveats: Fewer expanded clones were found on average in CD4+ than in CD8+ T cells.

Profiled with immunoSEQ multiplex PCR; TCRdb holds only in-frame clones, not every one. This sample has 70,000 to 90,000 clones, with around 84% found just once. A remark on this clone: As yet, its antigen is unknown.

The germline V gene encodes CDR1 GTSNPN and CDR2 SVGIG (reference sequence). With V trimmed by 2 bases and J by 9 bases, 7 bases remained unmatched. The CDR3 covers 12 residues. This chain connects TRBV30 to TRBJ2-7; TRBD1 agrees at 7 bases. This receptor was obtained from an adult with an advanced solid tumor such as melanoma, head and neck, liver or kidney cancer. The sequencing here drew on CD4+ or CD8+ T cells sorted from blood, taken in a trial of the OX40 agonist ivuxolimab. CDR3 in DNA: TGTGCCTGGAGTAAGGACAGGCCTTCGCAGTACTTC. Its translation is CAWSKDRPSQYF.